These T cell receptor beta chains were read from a single sample in a study of beta chain features in type 1 diabetes. Data came from immunoSEQ multiplex PCR; TCRdb stores just in-frame clones and leaves some out. This table holds around 170,000 clones, roughly 9.1% found once. The sequencing input was central memory CD4+ T cells from blood. The receptors shown here come from a young woman in good health. CDR3s leave out the opening cysteine and the closing phenylalanine or tryptophan. D genes are given only for firm matches.

v_call,d_call,j_call,cdr3_aa
TRBV2,NA,TRBJ1-2,ASSETQNYGYT
TRBV13,NA,TRBJ1-2,ASSGIGWGAYSNYGYT
TRBV30,TRBD1,TRBJ1-5,AWSGTGGQPQH
TRBV29-1,TRBD1,TRBJ1-1,SVDQGVDTEAF
TRBV7-2,TRBD1,TRBJ1-4,ASSSLQGGGYGEKLF
TRBV19,TRBD1,TRBJ2-7,ARLQGQGKLYGEQY
TRBV29-1,TRBD1,TRBJ2-7,SVEGQGAVEQY
TRBV5-6,TRBD1,TRBJ2-7,ASSPQGARYEQY
TRBV7-3,TRBD1,TRBJ1-2,ASSPGTANNYGYT
TRBV7-2,NA,TRBJ2-5,ASSLLAFETQY